The 8 T cell receptor beta chains below all came from one sample that was sequenced in a study of tumor-infiltrating lymphocytes in primary liver carcinoma. cDNA specific to TCR beta was made from 500 ng of total RNA, with a constant-region primer employed for priming. Slightly modified ARM-PCR with three nested multiplex PCR rounds yielded TCR beta libraries. Use of TRBV1-TRBV30 forward primers with a C-beta reverse primer characterized the first two PCR rounds, which lasted 10 cycles each. TCRdb re-analysed the multiplex PCR reads in MiXCR, keeping a single row per CDR3 protein. This sample has 40,000 to 60,000 distinct CDR3 sequences, with about 80% found just once. Both RNA and DNA were isolated together from 20-30 mg of bulk tissue that had not been sorted. The sequenced sample consisted of liver tumor tissue from sampling region 3. Subset here: tumor region T3, left-lateral pole. These receptors all stem from a middle-aged man with primary liver carcinoma and hepatitis B virus infection.

In regard to this clonotype: One end of the junction varies from germline; a read error may be responsible. This chain uses TRBV4-1 with TRBJ1-1; unclear D gene. Germline V gene sequence: CDR1 MGHRA, CDR2 YSYEKL. CDR3 length: 17 amino acids. As DNA, the CDR3 is TGCGTCAGCAGCCAAAACCCCTCGAGGGCCTTGAACACTGAAGCTTTCTTT. Encoded protein: CVSSQNPSRALNTEAFF.

There are a few counts of this clonotype. A read error is possible here, since a much larger clone lies one base away. The CDR3 bases are TGTGCCAGCAGGGCAGCGGGAGAGACCCAGTACTTC. It yields the protein CASRAAGETQYF. V usage is TRBV6-1 and J usage is TRBJ2-5; maybe TRBD2 (6 bases). CDR3 length: 12 amino acids. Trimming left V 6 bases short and J 4 bases short, with 9 bases between. Germline CDR1 reads MNHNS; CDR2 reads SASEGT.

This clonotype was found many times. This sequence joins TRBV28 and TRBJ1-4; 7 positions agree with TRBD1. Trimming took 6 bases from V and 2 from J; bases not matched to a gene: 3. The length of the CDR3 is 14 residues. The germline gives CDR1 MDHEN, CDR2 SYDVKM. The CDR3 DNA follows: TGTGCCAGCAGCTCGGGACAGACTAATGAAAAACTGTTTTTT. Protein sequence: CASSSGQTNEKLFF. Combining the CDR3 with reference TRBV28 and TRBJ1-4 gives the whole variable domain DVKVTQSSRYLVKRTGEKVFLECVQDMDHENMFWYRQDPGLGLRLIYFSYDVKMKEKGDIPEGYSVSREKKERFSLILESASTNQTSMYLCASSSGQTNEKLFFGSGTQLSVL.

This clonotype has only a few counts. A junction end diverges from the germline sequence, so it may reflect a read error. V gene TRBV29-1 combines with J gene TRBJ2-1, with D tentatively TRBD1 or TRBD2 (5 bases each). The CDR3 covers 14 residues. Germline loops: CDR1 SQVTM, CDR2 ANQGSEA. CDR3 region: CSGLPGLGVDEQFF. In DNA, the CDR3 is TGCAGCGGATTGCCGGGGCTGGGGGTGGATGAACAGTTCTTC.

This clonotype occurred a few times. Just one base apart from a much larger clone, this may be a read error. V is TRBV6-6 and J is TRBJ2-7; 10 bases align to TRBD2. The CDR3 is made up of 18 amino acids. Unmatched junction bases numbered 11, after V lost 0 bases and J lost 3 bases. The germline gives CDR1 MNHNY, CDR2 SVGAGI (reference sequence). The DNA for the CDR3 is TGTGCCAGCAGTTACTCGCAGGGACCAGCGGGAGGGCTCTACGAGCAGTACTTC. It translates to CASSYSQGPAGGLYEQYF.

This sequence joins TRBV14 and TRBJ2-1; tentatively, D is TRBD2 (6 bases). The CDR3 sequence is 13 residues long. CDR1 and CDR2 from the germline V gene are SGHDN and FVKESK. CDR3 in amino acids: CASGPGTRDEQFF. CDR3 coding DNA: TGTGCTAGCGGTCCCGGGACTCGGGATGAGCAGTTCTTC.

As for this clonotype: The junction departs from germline at one end; a sequencing error may be responsible. The rearrangement joins TRBV7-9 to TRBJ2-7, with D maybe TRBD1 (6 bases). CDR3 length equals 15 residues. CDR1 and CDR2 from the germline V gene are SEHNR and FQNEAQ (reference sequence). CDR3 DNA sequence: TGTGCCGGCAGCAAGCAGGGGAGACAGAACTACGAGCAGTACTTC. Translating it yields CAGSKQGRQNYEQYF. Based on the CDR3 plus reference TRBV7-9 and TRBJ2-7, the full variable domain is DTGVSQNPRHKITKRGQNVTFRCDPISEHNRLYWYRQTLGQGPEFLTYFQNEAQLEKSRLLSDRFSAERPKGSFSTLEIQRTEQGDSAMYLCAGSKQGRQNYEQYFGPGTRLTVT.

This clonotype was seen a single time. The rearrangement joins TRBV15 to TRBJ1-4; TRBD1 matches at 7 bases. J was trimmed by 5 bases and V by 3 bases; bases with no gene match: 12. In germline, CDR1 is LNHNV, CDR2 YYDKDF (reference sequence). The CDR3 runs to 17 residues. CDR3 coding DNA: TGTGCCACCAGCAGTGGTACAGGGGTGGACCCGAATGAAAAACTGTTTTTT. It translates to CATSSGTGVDPNEKLFF. The complete variable domain, with remaining parts taken from reference TRBV15 and TRBJ1-4, reads DAMVIQNPRYQVTQFGKPVTLSCSQTLNHNVMYWYQQKSSQAPKLLFHYYDKDFNNEADTPDNFQSRRPNTSFCFLDIRSPGLGDTAMYLCATSSGTGVDPNEKLFFGSGTQLSVL.